Sequencing of this T cell receptor (beta chain) was carried out in a study of graft-versus-host responses after intestinal transplantation. Concerning this clone itself: The antigen is undetermined.

Germline V gives CDR1 KGHSH, CDR2 LQKENI. V lost 3 bases, J lost 0 bases, and 9 bases lay in between. The CDR3 has 14 amino acids. Libraries were prepared by immunoSEQ multiplex PCR; TCRdb keeps only in-frame clonotypes and omits some of them. The data show about 10,000 clones, 94% seen once. Points from the study as a whole: Some GvH clones appeared in ileal mucosa or blood before recipient bone marrow. Allograft clonal ratios (graft-versus-host to host-versus-graft) were high in patients who had graft-donor T cell macrochimerism.

The chain couples TRBV18 to TRBJ2-7; D is ambiguous. The sample consisted of PBMCs, taken 8 days after intestinal transplant. The TCR comes from a human patient who received an intestinal transplant, so some T cells may come from the graft donor. The CDR3: CASSPGRSSYEQYF. As DNA, the CDR3 is TGTGCCAGCTCACCGGGCCGGAGCTCCTACGAGCAGTACTTC.